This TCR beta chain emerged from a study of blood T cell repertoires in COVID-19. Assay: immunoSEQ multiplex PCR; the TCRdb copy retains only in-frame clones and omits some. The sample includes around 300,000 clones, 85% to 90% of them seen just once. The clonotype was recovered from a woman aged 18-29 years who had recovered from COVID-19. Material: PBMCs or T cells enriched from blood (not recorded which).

The CDR3 loop is CASSVGQARNQPQHF. CDR3 DNA: TGTGCCAGCAGCGTGGGACAGGCTAGGAATCAGCCCCAGCATTTT. The V call is TRBV2, the J call TRBJ1-5; 8 positions match TRBD1. The CDR3 length is 15 residues. CDR1 is SNHLY, CDR2 FYNNEI, per germline. V shed 6 bases, J shed 4 bases, and the junction held 8 bases outside the gene matches.